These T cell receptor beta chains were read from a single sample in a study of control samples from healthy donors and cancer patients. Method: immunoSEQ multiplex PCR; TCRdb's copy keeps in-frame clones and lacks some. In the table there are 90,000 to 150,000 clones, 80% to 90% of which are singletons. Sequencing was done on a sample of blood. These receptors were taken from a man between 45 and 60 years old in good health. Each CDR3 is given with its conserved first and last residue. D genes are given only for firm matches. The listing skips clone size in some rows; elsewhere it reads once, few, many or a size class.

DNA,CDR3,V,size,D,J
TGTGCCAGCAGTGCTGGAGGGAGCTATGGCTACACCTTC,CASSAGGSYGYTF,TRBV2,NA,NA,TRBJ1-2
TGTGCCAGCAGCTTCACAGATACGCAGTATTTT,CASSFTDTQYF,TRBV7-9,NA,NA,TRBJ2-3
TGTGCCAGCTCAATTCGACCGGGACAGGGGATACTATTCACAGATACGCAGTATTTT,CASSIRPGQGILFTDTQYF,TRBV18,NA,TRBD1,TRBJ2-3
TGTGCCAGCAGCTTACAGGGGGGACAGGGGGCTTACGAGCAGTACTTC,CASSLQGGQGAYEQYF,TRBV11-2,once,TRBD1,TRBJ2-7
TGCGCCAGCAGCCCGGGACTAGCGTTAGCCAAAAACATTCAGTACTTC,CASSPGLALAKNIQYF,TRBV5-1,NA,TRBD2,TRBJ2-4
TGTGCCAGCAGCCAAGATCTGAACTTTTGGCAGTACTTC,CASSQDLNFWQYF,TRBV3-1/TRBV3-2,NA,NA,TRBJ2-7
TGTGCCTGGAATGACGGAATCTCTGGAAACACCATATATTTT,CAWNDGISGNTIYF,TRBV30,NA,NA,TRBJ1-3
TGTGCCAGCAGGCCTACATCGACTTATGACAATGAGCAGTTCTTC,CASRPTSTYDNEQFF,TRBV13,NA,NA,TRBJ2-1
TGTGCCAGCAGTGAAGTGACAGCTTTCTTT,CASSEVTAFF,TRBV2,once,NA,TRBJ1-1
TGTGCCAGCAGCGTGAGGAACCGACAGGGGGCCTACAATGAGCAGTTCTTC,CASSVRNRQGAYNEQFF,TRBV9,NA,TRBD1,TRBJ2-1
TGTGCCAGCAGCGGGGGGGCTGCCGGCGGGGAGCTGTTTTTT,CASSGGAAGGELFF,TRBV7-7,NA,NA,TRBJ2-2
TGTGCCAATGCCCGTGAGATTAACTACGAGCAGTACTTC,CANAREINYEQYF,TRBV27,NA,NA,TRBJ2-7
TGTGCCAGCAGCGGACAGGGGGCTAACTATGGCTACACCTTC,CASSGQGANYGYTF,TRBV9,few,TRBD1,TRBJ1-2
TGTGCCACCAGTGTCGGGGACAGCCAGGAGCAGTTCTTC,CATSVGDSQEQFF,TRBV24-1,NA,TRBD1,TRBJ2-1
TGTGCCAGCAGCTTAGCCTCGCGTGAATCTTCCGGGGAGCTGTTTTTT,CASSLASRESSGELFF,TRBV11-2,NA,NA,TRBJ2-2
TGTGCCAGCAGCTTTTTAGACACTGAAGCTTTCTTT,CASSFLDTEAFF,TRBV21-1,NA,NA,TRBJ1-1
TGTGCCAGCAGCCAAGGACAGTTAAGGGGTACTGAAGCTTTCTTT,CASSQGQLRGTEAFF,TRBV3-1/TRBV3-2,NA,NA,TRBJ1-1
TGTGCCAGCAGCCAGGCTACCTCCTACGAGCAGTACTTC,CASSQATSYEQYF,TRBV3-1/TRBV3-2,NA,NA,TRBJ2-7
TGTGCCAGCAGGACGAGGGGATCGAACACCGGGGAGCTGTTTTTT,CASRTRGSNTGELFF,TRBV11-2,NA,NA,TRBJ2-2
TGCAGCGTTGGAGCCGGGACAGAAGAGACCCAGTACTTC,CSVGAGTEETQYF,TRBV29-1,NA,TRBD1,TRBJ2-5
TGTGCCAGCAGCGTAGAGGGTGAAAAACTGTTTTTT,CASSVEGEKLFF,TRBV9,NA,NA,TRBJ1-4
TGCAGCGTTCCCCCTCTATCGACAGTCCCTAACTATGGCTACACCTTC,CSVPPLSTVPNYGYTF,TRBV29-1,NA,NA,TRBJ1-2
TGTGCCAGCTCACCCCGACAGGGACGGTATGGCTACACCTTC,CASSPRQGRYGYTF,TRBV18,NA,TRBD1,TRBJ1-2
TGCGCCAGCAGCCAAGCGTCGGCGGGGGGCGACACCGGGGAGCTGTTTTTT,CASSQASAGGDTGELFF,TRBV4-3,few,TRBD2,TRBJ2-2
TGTGCCAGCAGTTTCGGGACAGGCTACTCCTACGAGCAGTACTTC,CASSFGTGYSYEQYF,TRBV28,NA,TRBD1,TRBJ2-7
TGTGCCAGCTCACCACCGGTAGGGACAGGGGGCAATACGCAGTATTTT,CASSPPVGTGGNTQYF,TRBV18,NA,TRBD1,TRBJ2-3
TGTGCCAGCAGCGGGGGACTTAACGGGGAGCTGTTTTTT,CASSGGLNGELFF,TRBV9,NA,NA,TRBJ2-2
TGTGCCAGCAGTGACCCTAGCGGGGTCCAAGAGACCCAGTACTTC,CASSDPSGVQETQYF,TRBV6-1,NA,TRBD2,TRBJ2-5
TGTGCCAGCAGCCCTGGACTTAGGAACACCGGGGAGCTGTTTTTT,CASSPGLRNTGELFF,TRBV9,once,NA,TRBJ2-2
TGTGCCAGCAGCCCCTCCACCGGGGAGCTGTTTTTT,CASSPSTGELFF,TRBV5-6,NA,NA,TRBJ2-2
TGTGCCAGCCGGGGGACCAGCACAGATACGCAGTATTTT,CASRGTSTDTQYF,TRBV12-3/TRBV12-4,few,NA,TRBJ2-3
TGTGCCAGCAGCTTACAGGGCGAGCGGGGGTCTCAGTACTTC,CASSLQGERGSQYF,TRBV7-2,NA,TRBD2,TRBJ2-4
TGTGCCAGCAGTGAACATGGGGCGAGGTTCTATGGCTACACCTTC,CASSEHGARFYGYTF,TRBV6-1,NA,NA,TRBJ1-2
TGTGCCATCAGAGCTGACAGGGGCAACAACTATGGCTACACCTTC,CAIRADRGNNYGYTF,TRBV10-3,NA,TRBD1,TRBJ1-2
TGTGCCAGCAGCAAAGCTTCCATGGGGAGCAATCAGCCCCAGCATTTT,CASSKASMGSNQPQHF,TRBV21-1,few,NA,TRBJ1-5
TGTGCCAGCACCGATCCGGGACAGGACCACGAGCAGTACTTC,CASTDPGQDHEQYF,TRBV2,NA,TRBD1,TRBJ2-7
TGCGCCAGCAGCCAGCAGGGGGCCGCTGAAGCTTTCTTT,CASSQQGAAEAFF,TRBV4-1,once,TRBD1,TRBJ1-1
TGTGCCAGTAGTATAGTCGGTAATCAGCCCCAGCATTTT,CASSIVGNQPQHF,TRBV19,NA,NA,TRBJ1-5
TGTGCCAGCAGCCCACGGGGACCTAACACCGGGGAGCTGTTTTTT,CASSPRGPNTGELFF,TRBV9,NA,NA,TRBJ2-2
TGTGCCAGCAGCTTACAAGGGTCGGGTTCACCCCTCCACTTT,CASSLQGSGSPLHF,TRBV5-4,NA,NA,TRBJ1-6
TGTGCCAGTTCGGACAGGGGACGTACTAACTATGGCTACACCTTC,CASSDRGRTNYGYTF,TRBV19,NA,TRBD1,TRBJ1-2